This TCR beta chain was recovered during a study of blood T cell repertoires in COVID-19. Study as a whole: Sites across the United States, Italy and Spain contributed samples from acute and convalescent COVID-19.

Per the study methods: Using reference gene primer amplification, nucleated cell counts were estimated. Sequencing used immunoSEQ multiplex PCR; TCRdb keeps in-frame clones, though not all of them. Clone size and the V and J calls come from that table; the DNA yielded D and trimming. The data contain just under 350,000 clones, around 91% of them singletons. This CDR3 comprises 16 residues. The ends were cut back, 5 bases at V and 4 bases at J, with 19 bases in the middle. The germline V gene has CDR1 SGHNT and CDR2 YENEEA. The receptor was derived from a young woman who had recovered from COVID-19. Material: peripheral blood. The chain links TRBV11-3 to TRBJ2-3; possibly TRBD1 for D (6 bases). This chain's CDR3 is CASSRRTAGTADTQYF. The CDR3 DNA reads as TGTGCCAGCAGCCGCCGGACAGCTGGAACGGCAGATACGCAGTATTTT.